This T cell receptor beta chain is from a study of shared clonotypes between healthy human individuals (dated by TCRdb to 2019 to 2021). For the study in its entirety: The cohort included a few men and a couple of women between 18 and 49 years of age. The study deeply sequenced blood TCR repertoires of several healthy adults to estimate repertoire size and the extent of clonotype sharing between individuals. Different laboratories and diverse techniques were used to prepare libraries and sequence TCR repertoires, to increase sequencing depth and limit assay-specific biases. Per donor, leukapheresis produced somewhere between about 0.94 and 9 billion PBMCs.

Comments on this clone: Its antigen is not yet known. The record has no base qualities; no much larger clone is one base away.

Using the deep immunoSEQ assay, multiplex PCR amplified TCR CDR3 regions from genomic DNA. Extracted genomic DNA from each cell subset was spread evenly across all wells of several immunoSEQ 96-well plates, with each plate serving as a replicate. For unsorted PBMC, around 330 ng genomic DNA, equal to 30,000 or so T cell genomes, was loaded into each replicate PCR. Unsorted PBMC genomic DNA was sequenced across ten immunoSEQ deep assay plates. Purified libraries were quantified with a Qubit 3.0 fluorometer, sized on a Bioanalyzer 2100, and re-quantified with the KAPA Library Quantification kit. Each immunoSEQ 96-well plate was sequenced on its own single-read 150-cycle Illumina NextSeq 550 flow cell. In the authors' own workflow: Because the immunoSEQ output included only junctional sequences and no quality scores, the filtering could not be the same as the filtering used for full-length reads. Sequences were annotated with PyIR, a Python wrapper for IgBLAST v1.9, and V/J genes and CDR3 were assigned using IMGT germline references. Any read was removed if the V/J assignment was weak (E-value above 1e-6), the CDR3 was missing, or the read contained stop codons, out-of-frame junctions, or ambiguous translated residues. V3J clonotypes were defined as sequences sharing the same inferred V gene, J gene, and CDR3 amino acid sequence. The percentage overlap between two repertoires was calculated by dividing the number of shared unique clonotypes by the size of the smaller repertoire. Three approaches were used to assess repertoire richness: RTK rarefaction, the Chao1 estimator, and Recon v2.1 estimates of unobserved clonotypes. TCRdb retrieved this table from immuneACCESS and kept in-frame rearrangements only. Not all clones are present; in checked studies, unresolved V genes account for under half, and no reason is known for the remainder. D and trimming come from the DNA, and the V and J calls and clone size come from that table. The sample yields about 470,000 clones; about 76% were counted once. About 13% of the sample rests with the top ten.

The investigation overall reported the following: Because the study included only a small number of donors, the genetic and exposure-history diversity represented was limited. Sampling was limited to blood, and TCR repertoires in tissue likely differ from TCR repertoires in blood. Pairwise subsampling led to the expectation that sequencing depth would affect the degree of clonotype sharing among donors.

The CDR3 goes from the cysteine to the phenylalanine over 15 residues. Just the 45-base CDR3 DNA is kept, in frame starting at base 1. V has 1 base trimmed and J has 6 bases trimmed; junction bases matching no gene number 6. CDR1 SGHTA and CDR2 FQGTGA are derived from the germline V gene. The donors were healthy, HIV-negative adults who had no recently reported acute infections or vaccinations. All donors were Caucasian adults living in Nashville, Tennessee, USA. For unsorted samples, 84 million or so PBMCs were counted, and genomic DNA was extracted using the QIAamp DNA Blood Mini kit. Blood was obtained by leukapheresis, after which PBMCs were separated by Ficoll-Histopaque density gradient centrifugation and cryopreserved in liquid nitrogen vapor phase.

The TCR was taken from a woman aged 40-49 years in good health. Some clones in this sample may be carry-over from other donors' samples. The chain is made from TRBV7-3 and TRBJ2-1; TRBD2 lines up with 7 middle nucleotides. Sequencing was performed on PBMCs. The CDR3 has the sequence CASSLRGSGSNEQFF. The DNA reads TGTGCCAGCAGCTTAAGGGGTAGCGGGTCCAATGAGCAGTTCTTC.